Detailed here is one T cell receptor beta chain. The CDR3 sequence is 13 residues long. The germline V and J ends were trimmed by 6 bases and 1 base, with 7 bases remaining between them. In germline, CDR1 is KGHSH, CDR2 LQKENI. Data came from immunoSEQ multiplex PCR; TCRdb stores just in-frame clones and leaves some out. The repertoire holds under 650,000 clones, with 90% to 96% as singletons. This record belongs to a study of shared clonotypes between healthy human individuals. This TCR derives from a woman aged 25 to 39 in good health. Sequenced: naive CD4+ T cells sorted from blood. The sample's subset: CD45RA+ positively selected. The chain joins TRBV18 to TRBJ1-5; D unresolved. CDR3 loop: CASSRTSNQPQHF. CDR3 nucleotide sequence: TGTGCCAGCTCCCGGACGAGCAATCAGCCCCAGCATTTT.